These 26 T cell receptor beta chains share one sample of origin, sequenced in a study of blood T cell repertoires in COVID-19. Produced via immunoSEQ multiplex PCR; TCRdb's table is partial and in-frame only. The data contain roughly 250,000 clones, 83% of them singletons. The sequencing input was peripheral blood. The receptors come from a woman in her forties or fifties with acute or convalescent COVID-19.

This rearrangement joins TRBV27 to TRBJ1-4; D not resolved. The germline V and J ends were trimmed by 5 bases and 3 bases, with 10 bases remaining between them. The CDR3 covers 14 residues. Germline V gene data show CDR1 as MNHEY and CDR2 as SMNVEV (reference sequence). In DNA, the CDR3 is TGTGCCAGCAGTCCACCCGGGGCTAATGAAAAACTGTTTTTT. Translating gives CASSPPGANEKLFF.

The V and J genes are TRBV20-1 and TRBJ2-1; D is perhaps TRBD2 (5 bases). Germline V gives CDR1 DFQATT, CDR2 SNEGSKA (reference sequence). This CDR3 contains 11 residues. The CDR3 reads CSAPGYNEQFF. The CDR3 DNA reads TGCAGCGCCCCGGGGTACAATGAGCAGTTCTTC.

V is TRBV6-6 and J is TRBJ2-3; 10 nucleotides agree with TRBD2. V dropped 0 bases and J dropped 5; count of bases not matched to a gene: 5. The length of the CDR3 is 16 residues. Germline CDR1 and CDR2: MNHNY and SVGAGI (reference sequence). DNA for the CDR3: TGTGCCAGCAGTTACTCGCTAGCGGGGGTGGAAGATACGCAGTATTTT. Translation gives CASSYSLAGVEDTQYF.

The V call is TRBV28, the J call TRBJ1-2; tentatively, D is TRBD1 (6 bases). This CDR3 has 13 amino acids. With 7 bases removed from V and 7 bases from J, the gap between germline ends came to 16 bases. CDR1 is MDHEN, CDR2 SYDVKM, per germline. The CDR3 spells CASTQGPSRGYTF. CDR3 coding DNA: TGTGCCAGCACACAGGGACCGTCCCGTGGCTACACCTTC.

The rearrangement joins TRBV28 to TRBJ1-6; D unresolved. The germline V gene has CDR1 MDHEN and CDR2 SYDVKM. CDR3 length: 13 residues. Trimming cost V 3 bases and J 7 bases, with 7 bases left between them. CDR3 coding DNA: TGTGCCAGCAGTTTTGGGCTGAATTCACCCCTCCACTTT. Translated, it gives CASSFGLNSPLHF.

The J gene is TRBJ1-3, the V gene TRBV5-6; TRBD1 matches 7 bases. Losses at the gene ends were 2 bases for V and 0 bases for J; bases not matched to a gene: 14. In germline, CDR1 is SGHDT, CDR2 YYEEEE. The CDR3 has 19 amino acids. CDR3 region: CASSLLKGAKIHSGNTIYF. CDR3 nucleotide sequence: TGTGCCAGCAGCTTATTAAAGGGGGCGAAGATACACTCTGGAAACACCATATATTTT.

This clone has a single count. The J gene is TRBJ1-1, the V gene TRBV6-1, with D unclear. V was trimmed by 3 bases and J by 1 base, leaving 12 bases between them. The CDR3 totals 15 residues. Per the germline V gene, CDR1 is MNHNS and CDR2 is SASEGT. Written as DNA, the CDR3 is TGTGCCAGCAGTGACCCCGGGAGACCGAACACTGAAGCTTTCTTT. Encoded protein: CASSDPGRPNTEAFF.

The V call is TRBV19, the J call TRBJ2-7; D uncertain. From germline, CDR1 is LNHDA and CDR2 SQIVND (reference sequence). The V gene lost 3 bases and the J gene lost 6 bases, with 12 bases spanning the gap. The CDR3 totals 13 residues. The CDR3 sequence is CASSIGQVGEQYF. Here the CDR3 DNA reads TGTGCCAGTAGTATTGGGCAGGTGGGCGAGCAGTACTTC.

This CDR3 reads CASSQAGTSGYEQYF. The DNA of the CDR3 is TGTGCCAGCAGCCAAGCCGGGACTAGCGGCTACGAGCAGTACTTC. The chain has TRBV4-2 and TRBJ2-7; 11 bases fit TRBD2. The germline V gene encodes CDR1 LGHNA and CDR2 YNFKEQ. V shed 1 base and J 3 bases; nucleotides not matched to a gene: 2. The CDR3 extends over 15 amino acids.

This rearrangement joins TRBV6-2 or TRBV6-3 to TRBJ1-2; 10 bases fit TRBD1. This CDR3 is built from 17 residues. The V and J ends lost 5 bases and 5 bases, in that order; junction bases with no gene match: 14. Per germline, CDR1 MNHEY and CDR2 SVGEGT. Written as DNA, the CDR3 is TGTGCCAGCAGTCGTCCCCCCGGGACAGGGGTTGTTTATGGCTACACCTTC. Translation: CASSRPPGTGVVYGYTF.

The V gene is TRBV5-4, the J gene TRBJ2-2; D unclear. CDR3 length: 15 amino acids. From germline, CDR1 is SGHNT and CDR2 YYREEE (reference sequence). V lost 0 bases to trimming and J lost 0 bases, with 6 bases between them. CDR3 nucleotide sequence: TGTGCCAGCAGCTTGGATCAGACGAACACCGGGGAGCTGTTTTTT. Encoded protein: CASSLDQTNTGELFF.

J is TRBJ1-1 and V is TRBV24-1; D remains ambiguous. The CDR3 is 13 residues long. The germline V gene encodes CDR1 KGHDR and CDR2 SFDVKD. V shed 7 bases and J shed 1 base, with 9 bases lying between them. CDR3 nucleotide sequence: TGTGCCACCAGCCCCCGAGGGAACACTGAAGCTTTCTTT. Its translation: CATSPRGNTEAFF.

The chain employs TRBV10-3 and TRBJ2-7; 7 nucleotides match TRBD2. Germline V gene data show CDR1 as ENHRY and CDR2 as SYGVKD. V shed 10 bases, J shed 1 base, and the junction held 7 bases outside the gene matches. The CDR3 has 13 residues. CDR3 coding DNA: TGTGCCACGACGCAGCGGGGTTCCTACGAGCAGTACTTC. This gives the protein CATTQRGSYEQYF.

The chain combines TRBV5-1 with TRBJ2-1; 10 positions match TRBD2. Per germline, CDR1 SGHRS and CDR2 YFSETQ. The CDR3 consists of 15 residues. Trimming removed 3 bases from V and 14 bases from J; junction bases left unmatched: 14. The CDR3 DNA follows: TGCGCCAGCAGCTCGTTGGGAACAGAAGGGACTAGCGAGTTCTTC. Translated, it gives CASSSLGTEGTSEFF.

A remark on this clone: Other DNA sequences from this sample encode an identical CDR3 as well. This chain links TRBV5-1 with TRBJ1-1; 9 nucleotides line up with TRBD1. The germline CDR1 and CDR2 sequences are SGHRS and YFSETQ. The CDR3 is 14 amino acids. Trimming cost V 4 bases and J 5 bases; bases outside gene matches: 6. The CDR3 here is CASSPGQGGTEAFF. The CDR3 nucleotides read TGCGCCAGCAGCCCGGGACAGGGTGGGACTGAAGCTTTCTTT.

This chain connects TRBV5-1 to TRBJ2-1; weak D call: TRBD1 (5 bases). The CDR3 has 16 amino acids. The ends were cut back, 0 bases at V and 0 bases at J, with 10 bases in the middle. Germline CDR1 is SGHRS and CDR2 is YFSETQ. This chain's CDR3 is CASSLAAGSSYNEQFF. Here the CDR3 DNA reads TGCGCCAGCAGCTTGGCGGCAGGGTCCTCCTACAATGAGCAGTTCTTC.

This rearrangement joins TRBV6-2 or TRBV6-3 to TRBJ1-2; tentative D call: TRBD1 (5 bases). CDR1 is MNHEY, CDR2 SVGEGT, per germline. The CDR3 sequence is 13 residues long. The germline V and J ends were trimmed by 2 bases and 4 bases, with 8 bases remaining between them. The CDR3 DNA follows: TGTGCCAGCAGTTACGCCGACAGCTATGGCTACACCTTC. This codes for CASSYADSYGYTF.

The chain carries TRBV28 and TRBJ1-3; the match to TRBD1 covers 11 bases. The junction had 3 bases not matched to a gene; V was cut back by 1 base and J by 7 bases. CDR1 MDHEN and CDR2 SYDVKM come from the germline V gene. The CDR3 extends over 15 amino acids. The DNA of the CDR3 is TGTGCCAGCAGTTTATTCGGACAGGGGGCCAACACCATATATTTT. Its translation is CASSLFGQGANTIYF.

The rearrangement uses TRBV19 and TRBJ1-6; D is ambiguous. Trimming stripped 4 bases from V and 5 bases from J, with 9 bases between. This CDR3 has 14 residues. The germline gives CDR1 LNHDA, CDR2 SQIVND (reference sequence). The CDR3 nucleotides are TGTGCCAGTAGTAGATACGGAGATAATTCACCCCTCCACTTT. Translated, it gives CASSRYGDNSPLHF.

This chain links TRBV5-6 with TRBJ2-5; 12 nucleotides agree with TRBD1. Germline V gene sequence: CDR1 SGHDT, CDR2 YYEEEE. V trimming: 4 bases; J trimming: 5 bases; junction bases outside the gene matches: 6. CDR3 size: 15 residues. The CDR3 sequence: CASSGDRGLVETQYF. CDR3 bases: TGTGCCAGCAGCGGGGACAGGGGGCTGGTCGAGACCCAGTACTTC. The full variable domain, in which reference TRBV5-6 and TRBJ2-5 provide the parts outside the CDR3, is DAGVTQSPTHLIKTRGQQVTLRCSPKSGHDTVSWYQQALGQGPQFIFQYYEEEERQRGNFPDRFSGHQFPNYSSELNVNALLLGDSALYLCASSGDRGLVETQYFGPGTRLLVL.

The V and J genes are TRBV3-1 (or the pseudogene TRBV3-2) and TRBJ2-2; D call uncertain. V dropped 4 bases and J dropped 5 bases, with 8 bases sitting between them. Germline lookup yields CDR1 LGHDT and CDR2 YNNKEL (reference sequence). This CDR3 spans 13 amino acids. CDR3 sequence (DNA): TGTGCCAGCAGCCCTGGGCGAACCGGGGAGCTGTTTTTT. It translates to CASSPGRTGELFF.

The chain employs TRBV15 and TRBJ2-7; the match to TRBD1 covers 7 bases. The CDR3 contains 15 residues. Germline CDR1 is LNHNV and CDR2 is YYDKDF (reference sequence). V was clipped by 0 bases and J by 3 bases; unmatched bases: 5. CDR3 protein: CATSRDPGQSYEQYF. The CDR3 nucleotides read TGTGCCACCAGCAGAGATCCGGGACAGAGCTACGAGCAGTACTTC.

V and J are TRBV19 and TRBJ2-1; the match to TRBD2 covers 9 bases. This CDR3 comprises 15 residues. The ends lost 5 bases at V and 7 bases at J; junction bases unmatched: 9. Germline V gene data show CDR1 as LNHDA and CDR2 as SQIVND (reference sequence). CDR3 amino acids: CASSSRSGRTNEQFF. CDR3 coding DNA: TGTGCCAGTAGTTCCAGAAGCGGGAGGACTAATGAGCAGTTCTTC.

The chain uses TRBV6-5 and TRBJ2-1; 7 bases are shared with TRBD2. Germline V gene sequence: CDR1 MNHEY, CDR2 SVGAGI. V lost 5 bases to trimming and J lost 4 bases; unmatched junction nucleotides: 5. This CDR3 is 14 amino acids long. The DNA for the CDR3 is TGTGCCAGCAGTCCCGGGGGGTTGTACAATGAGCAGTTCTTC. Encoded protein: CASSPGGLYNEQFF.

V is TRBV5-1 and J is TRBJ2-2; 7 bases agree with TRBD1. The CDR3 has 13 amino acids. Germline-derived CDR1 and CDR2 are SGHRS and YFSETQ. J gave up 6 bases and V 4 bases, and 3 bases lay outside the gene matches. DNA of the CDR3: TGCGCCAGCAGCGTGAGGGGGCCCGGGGAGCTGTTTTTT. It specifies CASSVRGPGELFF.

This rearrangement joins TRBV9 to TRBJ1-2; D possibly corresponds to TRBD1 (6 bases). The V gene lost 5 bases and the J gene lost 8 bases, with 16 bases spanning the gap. The CDR3 has 13 residues. Germline CDR1 SGDLS, CDR2 YYNGEE. CDR3 in DNA: TGTGCCAGCAGACAGGGAGCTGTTGGGGGCTACACCTTC. Protein: CASRQGAVGGYTF.